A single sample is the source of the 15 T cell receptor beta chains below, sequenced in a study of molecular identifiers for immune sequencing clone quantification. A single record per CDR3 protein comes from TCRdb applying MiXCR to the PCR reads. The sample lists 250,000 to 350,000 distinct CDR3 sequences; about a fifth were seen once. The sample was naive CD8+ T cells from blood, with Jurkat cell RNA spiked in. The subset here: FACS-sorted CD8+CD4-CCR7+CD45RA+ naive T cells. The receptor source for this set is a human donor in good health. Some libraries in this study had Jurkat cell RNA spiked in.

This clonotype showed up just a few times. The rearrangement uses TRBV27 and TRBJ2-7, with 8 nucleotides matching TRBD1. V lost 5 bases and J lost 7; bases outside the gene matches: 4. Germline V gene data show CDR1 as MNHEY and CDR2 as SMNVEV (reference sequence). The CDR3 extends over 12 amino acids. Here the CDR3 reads CASSVRQGEQYF. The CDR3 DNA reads TGTGCCAGCAGTGTACGACAGGGGGAGCAGTACTTC.

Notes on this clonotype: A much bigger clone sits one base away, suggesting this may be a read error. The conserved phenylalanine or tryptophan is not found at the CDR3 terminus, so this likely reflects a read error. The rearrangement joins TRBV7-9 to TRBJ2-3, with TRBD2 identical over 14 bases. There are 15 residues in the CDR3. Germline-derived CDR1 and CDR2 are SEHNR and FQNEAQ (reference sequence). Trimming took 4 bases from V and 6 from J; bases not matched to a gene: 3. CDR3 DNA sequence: TGTGCCAGCAGCTCCCGACTAGCGGGGGGGGATACGCAGTATATT. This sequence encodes CASSSRLAGGDTQYI.

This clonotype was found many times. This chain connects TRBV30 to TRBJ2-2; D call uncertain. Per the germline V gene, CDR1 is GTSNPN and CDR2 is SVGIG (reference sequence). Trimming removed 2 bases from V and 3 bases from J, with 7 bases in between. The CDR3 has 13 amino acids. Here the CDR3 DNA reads TGTGCCTGGAGTCTTGGTTACACCGGGGAGCTGTTTTTT. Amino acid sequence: CAWSLGYTGELFF.

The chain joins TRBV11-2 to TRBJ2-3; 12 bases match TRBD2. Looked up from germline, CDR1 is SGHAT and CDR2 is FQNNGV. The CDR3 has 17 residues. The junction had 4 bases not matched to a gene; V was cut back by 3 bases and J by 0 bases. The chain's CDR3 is CASSFRTSGDSTDTQYF. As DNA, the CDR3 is TGTGCCAGCAGCTTCCGGACTAGCGGGGATAGCACAGATACGCAGTATTTT.

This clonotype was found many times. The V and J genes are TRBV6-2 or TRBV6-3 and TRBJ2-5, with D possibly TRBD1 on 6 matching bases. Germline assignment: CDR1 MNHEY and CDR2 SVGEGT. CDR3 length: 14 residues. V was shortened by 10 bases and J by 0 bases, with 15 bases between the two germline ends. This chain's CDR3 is CATFRDKYQETQYF. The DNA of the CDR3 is TGTGCCACCTTCCGGGACAAGTACCAAGAGACCCAGTACTTC.

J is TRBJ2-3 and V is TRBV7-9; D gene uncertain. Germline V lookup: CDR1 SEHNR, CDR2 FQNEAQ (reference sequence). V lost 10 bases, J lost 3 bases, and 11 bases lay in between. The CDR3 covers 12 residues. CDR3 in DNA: TGTGCCAATTCCCTCGGGACAGATACGCAGTATTTT. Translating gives CANSLGTDTQYF.

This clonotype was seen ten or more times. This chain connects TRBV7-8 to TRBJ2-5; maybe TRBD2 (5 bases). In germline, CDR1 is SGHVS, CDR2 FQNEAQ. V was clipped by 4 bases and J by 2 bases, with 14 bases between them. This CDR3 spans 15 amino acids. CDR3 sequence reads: CASSYGNPRQETQYF. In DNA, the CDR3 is TGTGCCAGCAGCTACGGGAATCCGCGACAAGAGACCCAGTACTTC. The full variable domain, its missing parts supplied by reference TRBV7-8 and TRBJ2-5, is GAGVSQSPRYKVAKRGQDVALRCDPISGHVSLFWYQQALGQGPEFLTYFQNEAQLDKSGLPSDRFFAERPEGSVSTLKIQRTQQEDSAVYLCASSYGNPRQETQYFGPGTRLLVL.

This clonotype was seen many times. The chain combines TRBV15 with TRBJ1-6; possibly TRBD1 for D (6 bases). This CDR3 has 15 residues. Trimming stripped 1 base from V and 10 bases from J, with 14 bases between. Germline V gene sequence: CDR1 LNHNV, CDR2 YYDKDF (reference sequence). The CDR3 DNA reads TGTGCCACCAGCAGAGTCGGTGGGGGGCAATCACCCCTCCACTTT. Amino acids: CATSRVGGGQSPLHF.

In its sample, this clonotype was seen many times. The CDR3 reads CASSSTDNSGNTIYF. The CDR3 region has the DNA TGTGCCAGCAGCTCCACAGACAACTCTGGAAACACCATATATTTT. The rearrangement joins TRBV7-9 to TRBJ1-3, with D unclear. CDR1 and CDR2 (germline): SEHNR, FQNEAQ (reference sequence). The CDR3 loop spans 15 amino acids. Trimming cost V 4 bases and J 0 bases, with 10 bases left between them.

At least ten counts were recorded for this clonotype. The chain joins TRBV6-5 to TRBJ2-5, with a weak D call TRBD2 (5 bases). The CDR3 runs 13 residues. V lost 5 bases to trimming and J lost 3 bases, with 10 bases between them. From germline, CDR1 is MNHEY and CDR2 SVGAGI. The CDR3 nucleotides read TGTGCCAGCAGTAACGGGATCGAAGAGACCCAGTACTTC. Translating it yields CASSNGIEETQYF.

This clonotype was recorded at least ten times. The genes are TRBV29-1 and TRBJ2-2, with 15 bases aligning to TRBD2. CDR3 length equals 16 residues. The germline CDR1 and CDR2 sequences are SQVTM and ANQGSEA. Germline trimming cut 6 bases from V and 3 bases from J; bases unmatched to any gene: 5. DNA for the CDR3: TGCAGCGTGGGATGGACTAGCGGGAGGGACACCGGGGAGCTGTTTTTT. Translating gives CSVGWTSGRDTGELFF.

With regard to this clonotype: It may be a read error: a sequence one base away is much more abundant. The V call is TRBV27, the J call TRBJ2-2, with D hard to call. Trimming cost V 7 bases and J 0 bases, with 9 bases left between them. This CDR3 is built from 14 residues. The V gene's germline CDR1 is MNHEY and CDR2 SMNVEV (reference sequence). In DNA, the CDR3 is TGTGCCAGCAAGAGATACGCGAACACCGGGGAGCTGTTTTTT. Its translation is CASKRYANTGELFF.

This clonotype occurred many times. In nucleotides, the CDR3 is TGCAGTGCTAGAGATTACCGGACAGGGGACGAGCAGTACTTC. The encoded protein is CSARDYRTGDEQYF. The rearrangement joins TRBV20-1 to TRBJ2-7, with 9 bases fitting TRBD1. Germline V lookup: CDR1 DFQATT, CDR2 SNEGSKA (reference sequence). The CDR3 runs 14 residues. The V segment lost 0 bases and the J segment 5 bases; nucleotides outside the gene matches: 5.

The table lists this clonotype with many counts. The CDR3: CASSQWGNQPQHF. The CDR3 DNA reads as TGTGCCAGCAGTCAATGGGGCAATCAGCCCCAGCATTTT. This chain connects TRBV6-2 or TRBV6-3 to TRBJ1-5; D gene unclear. V dropped 5 bases and J dropped 2 bases, with 7 bases sitting between them. The CDR3 has 13 residues. Germline V gene data show CDR1 as MNHEY and CDR2 as SVGEGT.

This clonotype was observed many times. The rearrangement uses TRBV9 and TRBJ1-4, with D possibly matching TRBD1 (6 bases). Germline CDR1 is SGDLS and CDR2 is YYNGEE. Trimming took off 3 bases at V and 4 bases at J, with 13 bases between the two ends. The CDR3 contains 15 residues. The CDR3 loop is CASSEGGANNEKLFF. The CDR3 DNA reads TGTGCCAGCAGCGAAGGGGGGGCTAATAATGAAAAACTGTTTTTT.